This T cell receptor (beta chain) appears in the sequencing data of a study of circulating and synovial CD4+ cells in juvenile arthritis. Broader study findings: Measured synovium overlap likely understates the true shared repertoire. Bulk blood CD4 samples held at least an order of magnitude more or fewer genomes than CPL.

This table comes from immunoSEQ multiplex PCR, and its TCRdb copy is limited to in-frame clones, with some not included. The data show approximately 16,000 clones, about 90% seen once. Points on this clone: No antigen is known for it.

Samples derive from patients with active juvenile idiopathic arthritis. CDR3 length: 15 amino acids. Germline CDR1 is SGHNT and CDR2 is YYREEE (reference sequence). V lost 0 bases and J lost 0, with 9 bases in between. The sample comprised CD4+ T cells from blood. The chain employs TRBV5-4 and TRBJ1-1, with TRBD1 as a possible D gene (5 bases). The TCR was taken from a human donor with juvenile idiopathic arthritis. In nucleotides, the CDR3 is TGTGCCAGCAGCTTGGGATCAGGGCTGAACACTGAAGCTTTCTTT. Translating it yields CASSLGSGLNTEAFF.